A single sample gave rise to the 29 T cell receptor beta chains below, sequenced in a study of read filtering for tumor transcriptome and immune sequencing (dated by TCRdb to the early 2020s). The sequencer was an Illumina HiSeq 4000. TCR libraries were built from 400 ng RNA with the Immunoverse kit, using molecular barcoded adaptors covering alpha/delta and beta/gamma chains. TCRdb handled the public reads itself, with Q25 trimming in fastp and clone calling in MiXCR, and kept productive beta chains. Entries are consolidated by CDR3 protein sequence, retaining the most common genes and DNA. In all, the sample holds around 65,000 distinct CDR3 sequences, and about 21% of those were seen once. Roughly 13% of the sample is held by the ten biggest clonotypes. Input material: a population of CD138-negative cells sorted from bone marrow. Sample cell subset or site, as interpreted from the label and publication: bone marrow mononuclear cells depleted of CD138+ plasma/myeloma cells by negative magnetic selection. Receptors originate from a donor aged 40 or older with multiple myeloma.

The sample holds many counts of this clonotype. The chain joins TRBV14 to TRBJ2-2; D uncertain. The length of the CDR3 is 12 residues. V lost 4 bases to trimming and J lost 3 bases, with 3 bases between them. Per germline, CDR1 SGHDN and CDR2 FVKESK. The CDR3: CASSLYTGELFF. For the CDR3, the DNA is TGTGCCAGCAGCCTCTACACCGGGGAGCTGTTTTTT.

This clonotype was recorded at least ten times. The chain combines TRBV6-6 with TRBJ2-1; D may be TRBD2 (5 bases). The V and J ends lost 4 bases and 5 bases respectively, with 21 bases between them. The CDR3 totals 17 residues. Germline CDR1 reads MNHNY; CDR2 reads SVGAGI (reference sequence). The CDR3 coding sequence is TGTGCCAGCAGTTCGCGACCGGGAAAAACGCCGGACAATGAGCAGTTCTTC. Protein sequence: CASSSRPGKTPDNEQFF.

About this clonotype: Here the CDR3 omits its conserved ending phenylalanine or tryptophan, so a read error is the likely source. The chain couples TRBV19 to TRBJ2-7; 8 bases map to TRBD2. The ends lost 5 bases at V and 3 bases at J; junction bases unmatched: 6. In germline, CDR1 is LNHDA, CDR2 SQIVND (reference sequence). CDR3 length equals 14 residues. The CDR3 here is CASSPSGLHYEQYL. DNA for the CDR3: TGTGCCAGTAGTCCTAGCGGGCTTCACTACGAGCAGTACCTC.

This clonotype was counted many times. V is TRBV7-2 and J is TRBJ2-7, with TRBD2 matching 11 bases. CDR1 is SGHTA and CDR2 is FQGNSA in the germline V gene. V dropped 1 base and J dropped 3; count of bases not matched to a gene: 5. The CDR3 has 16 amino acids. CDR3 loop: CASSLGLAGGIYEQYF. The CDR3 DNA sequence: TGTGCCAGCAGCTTAGGGCTAGCGGGAGGTATCTACGAGCAGTACTTC.

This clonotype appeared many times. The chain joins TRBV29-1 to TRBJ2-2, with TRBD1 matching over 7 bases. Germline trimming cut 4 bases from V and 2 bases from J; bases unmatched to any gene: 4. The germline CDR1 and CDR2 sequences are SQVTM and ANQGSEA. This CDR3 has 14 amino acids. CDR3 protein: CSVGQGLNTGELFF. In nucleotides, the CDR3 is TGCAGCGTTGGACAGGGCCTTAACACCGGGGAGCTGTTTTTT.

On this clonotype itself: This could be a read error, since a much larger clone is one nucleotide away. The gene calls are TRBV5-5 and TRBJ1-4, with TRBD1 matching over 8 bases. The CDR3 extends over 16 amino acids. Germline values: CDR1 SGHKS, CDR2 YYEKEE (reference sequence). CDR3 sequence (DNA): TGTGCCTGCAGCTTGCACAGGGGGAGGACTAATGAAAAACTGTCTTTT. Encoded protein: CACSLHRGRTNEKLSF.

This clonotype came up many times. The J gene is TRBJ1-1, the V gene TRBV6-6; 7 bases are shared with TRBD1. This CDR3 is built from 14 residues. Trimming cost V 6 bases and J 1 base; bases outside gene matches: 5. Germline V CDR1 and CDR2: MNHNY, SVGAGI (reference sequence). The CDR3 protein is CASSQGVSNTEAFF. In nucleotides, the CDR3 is TGTGCCAGCAGCCAGGGGGTATCGAACACTGAAGCTTTCTTT.

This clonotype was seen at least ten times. CDR3 coding DNA: TGTGCCAGCTCCGGGACCGCAAGCTACGAGCAGTACTTC. It specifies CASSGTASYEQYF. The chain is built from TRBV5-5 and TRBJ2-7; D tentatively fits TRBD1 or TRBD2 (5 bases each). The CDR3 has 13 amino acids. Germline V lookup: CDR1 SGHKS, CDR2 YYEKEE (reference sequence). V shed 7 bases and J shed 3 bases, with 14 bases lying between them.

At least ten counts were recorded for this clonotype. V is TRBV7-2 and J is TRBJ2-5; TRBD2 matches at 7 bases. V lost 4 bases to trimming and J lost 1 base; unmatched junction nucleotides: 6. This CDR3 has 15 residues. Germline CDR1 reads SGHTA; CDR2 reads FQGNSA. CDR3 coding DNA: TGTGCCAGCAGCTCGCAACTAGCGCGCCAAGAGACCCAGTACTTC. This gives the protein CASSSQLARQETQYF. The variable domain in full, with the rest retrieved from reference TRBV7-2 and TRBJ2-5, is GAGVSQSPSNKVTEKGKDVELRCDPISGHTALYWYRQSLGQGLEFLIYFQGNSAPDKSGLPSDRFSAERTGGSVSTLTIQRTQQEDSAVYLCASSSQLARQETQYFGPGTRLLVL.

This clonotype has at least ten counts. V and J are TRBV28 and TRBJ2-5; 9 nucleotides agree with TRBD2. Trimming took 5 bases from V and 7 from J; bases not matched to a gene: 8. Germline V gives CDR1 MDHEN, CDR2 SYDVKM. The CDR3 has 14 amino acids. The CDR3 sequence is CASSTTSGTWTQYF. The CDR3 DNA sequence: TGTGCCAGCAGTACGACTAGCGGTACATGGACCCAGTACTTC.

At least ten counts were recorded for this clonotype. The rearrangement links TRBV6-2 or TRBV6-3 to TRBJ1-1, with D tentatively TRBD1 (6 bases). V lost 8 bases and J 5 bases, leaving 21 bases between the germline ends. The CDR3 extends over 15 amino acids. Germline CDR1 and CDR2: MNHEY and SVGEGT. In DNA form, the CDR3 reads TGTGCCAGCTGGGAAGCCCGACAGGAACGAACTGAAGCTTTCTTT. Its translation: CASWEARQERTEAFF.

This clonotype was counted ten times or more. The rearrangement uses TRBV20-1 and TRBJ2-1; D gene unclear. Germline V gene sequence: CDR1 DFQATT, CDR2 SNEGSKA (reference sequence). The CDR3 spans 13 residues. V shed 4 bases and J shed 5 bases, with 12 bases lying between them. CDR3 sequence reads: CSATLTQNNEQFF. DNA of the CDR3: TGCAGTGCTACATTGACTCAAAACAATGAGCAGTTCTTC.

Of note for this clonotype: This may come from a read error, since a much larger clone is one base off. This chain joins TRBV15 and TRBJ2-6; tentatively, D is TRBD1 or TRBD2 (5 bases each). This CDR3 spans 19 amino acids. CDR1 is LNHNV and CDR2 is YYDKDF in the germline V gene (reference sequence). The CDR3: CATSRNREQGDPGTNVLTF. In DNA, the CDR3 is TGTGCCACCAGCAGAAACCGGGAACAAGGGGACCCTGGGACCAACGTCCTGACTTTC. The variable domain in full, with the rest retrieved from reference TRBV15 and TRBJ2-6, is DAMVIQNPRYQVTQFGKPVTLSCSQTLNHNVMYWYQQKSSQAPKLLFHYYDKDFNNEADTPDNFQSRRPNTSFCFLDIRSPGLGDTAMYLCATSRNREQGDPGTNVLTFGAGSRLTVL.

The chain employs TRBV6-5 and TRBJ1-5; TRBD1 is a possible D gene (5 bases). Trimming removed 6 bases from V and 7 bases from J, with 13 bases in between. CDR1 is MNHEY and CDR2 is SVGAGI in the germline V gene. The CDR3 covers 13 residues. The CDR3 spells CASSRGGEQPQHF. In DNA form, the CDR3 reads TGTGCCAGCAGCCGAGGAGGGGAACAGCCCCAGCATTTT.

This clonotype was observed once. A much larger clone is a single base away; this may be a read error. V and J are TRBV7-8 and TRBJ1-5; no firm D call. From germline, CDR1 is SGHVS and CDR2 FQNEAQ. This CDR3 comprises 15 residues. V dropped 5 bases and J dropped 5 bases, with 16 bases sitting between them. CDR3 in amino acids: CASSQRTVRYQPQHF. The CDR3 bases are TGTGCCAGCAGCCAACGGACTGTGAGATATCAGCCCCAGCATTTT.

CDR3 in amino acids: CASSFSAGGADTQYF. The CDR3 region has the DNA TGTGCCAGCAGCTTCTCAGCGGGAGGGGCAGATACGCAGTATTTT. This sequence joins TRBV7-2 and TRBJ2-3, with 10 nucleotides matching TRBD2. CDR1 and CDR2 (germline): SGHTA, FQGNSA. With 3 bases clipped from V and 4 bases from J, the junction kept 4 bases outside the gene matches. This CDR3 contains 15 residues.

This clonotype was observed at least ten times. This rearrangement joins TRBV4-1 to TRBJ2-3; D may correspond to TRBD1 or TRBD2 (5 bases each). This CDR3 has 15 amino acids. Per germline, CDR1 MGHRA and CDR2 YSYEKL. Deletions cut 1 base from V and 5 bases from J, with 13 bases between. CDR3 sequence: CASSQGRGVVDTQYF. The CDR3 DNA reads TGCGCCAGCAGCCAAGGCCGAGGGGTCGTAGATACGCAGTATTTT.

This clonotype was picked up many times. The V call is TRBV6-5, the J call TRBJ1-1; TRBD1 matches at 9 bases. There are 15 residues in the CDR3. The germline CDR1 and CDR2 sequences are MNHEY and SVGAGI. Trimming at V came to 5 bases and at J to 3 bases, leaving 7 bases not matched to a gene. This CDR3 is CASSGTGGRHTEAFF. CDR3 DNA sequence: TGTGCCAGCAGTGGTACAGGGGGCCGACACACTGAAGCTTTCTTT.

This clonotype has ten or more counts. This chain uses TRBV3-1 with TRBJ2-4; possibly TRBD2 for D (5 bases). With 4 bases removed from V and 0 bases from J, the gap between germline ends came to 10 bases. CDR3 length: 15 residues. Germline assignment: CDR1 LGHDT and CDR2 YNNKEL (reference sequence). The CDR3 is CASSPGFGAKNIQYF. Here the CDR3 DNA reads TGTGCCAGCAGCCCGGGGTTCGGAGCCAAAAACATTCAGTACTTC.

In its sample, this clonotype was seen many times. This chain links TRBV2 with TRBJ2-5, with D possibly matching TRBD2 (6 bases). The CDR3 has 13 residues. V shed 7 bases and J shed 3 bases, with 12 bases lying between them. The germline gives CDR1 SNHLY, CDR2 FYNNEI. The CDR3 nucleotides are TGTGCCAGCACGCGGGACTTGAAAGAGACCCAGTACTTC. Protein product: CASTRDLKETQYF. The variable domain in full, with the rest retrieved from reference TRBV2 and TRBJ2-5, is EPEVTQTPSHQVTQMGQEVILRCVPISNHLYFYWYRQILGQKVEFLVSFYNNEISEKSEIFDDQFSVERPDGSNFTLKIRSTKLEDSAMYFCASTRDLKETQYFGPGTRLLVL.

For the CDR3, the DNA is TGTGCCAGCAGCCTTTCAATGACCACGCAGTATTTT. Translating it yields CASSLSMTTQYF. V gene TRBV7-2 combines with J gene TRBJ2-3; the D is unclear. Deletions cut 5 bases from V and 9 bases from J, with 12 bases between. Per germline, CDR1 SGHTA and CDR2 FQGNSA. This CDR3 contains 12 residues.

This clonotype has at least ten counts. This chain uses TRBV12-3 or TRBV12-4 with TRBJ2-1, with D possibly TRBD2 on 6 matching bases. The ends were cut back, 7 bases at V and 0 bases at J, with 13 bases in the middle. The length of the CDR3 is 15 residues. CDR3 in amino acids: CASTPRGGSYNEQFF. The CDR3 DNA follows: TGTGCCAGCACCCCGAGGGGAGGCTCCTACAATGAGCAGTTCTTC.

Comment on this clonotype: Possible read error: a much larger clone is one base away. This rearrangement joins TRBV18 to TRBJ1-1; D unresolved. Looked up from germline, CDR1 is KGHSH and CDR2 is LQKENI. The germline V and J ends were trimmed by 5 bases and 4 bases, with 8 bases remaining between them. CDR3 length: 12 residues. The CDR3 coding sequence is TGTGCCAGCTCAGGTCCGGGCACTGAAGCTTTCTTT. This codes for CASSGPGTEAFF. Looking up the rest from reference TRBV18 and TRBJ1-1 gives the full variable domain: NAGVMQNPRHLVRRRGQEARLRCSPMKGHSHVYWYRQLPEEGLKFMVYLQKENIIDESGMPKERFSAEFPKEGPSILRIQQVVRGDSAAYFCASSGPGTEAFFGQGTRLTVV.

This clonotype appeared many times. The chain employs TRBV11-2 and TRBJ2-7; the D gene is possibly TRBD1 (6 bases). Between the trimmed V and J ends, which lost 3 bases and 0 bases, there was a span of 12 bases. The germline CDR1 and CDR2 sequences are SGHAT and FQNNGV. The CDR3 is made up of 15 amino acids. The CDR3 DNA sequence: TGTGCCAGCAGCTTCGACAGGCTGAGCTCCTACGAGCAGTACTTC. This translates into CASSFDRLSSYEQYF.

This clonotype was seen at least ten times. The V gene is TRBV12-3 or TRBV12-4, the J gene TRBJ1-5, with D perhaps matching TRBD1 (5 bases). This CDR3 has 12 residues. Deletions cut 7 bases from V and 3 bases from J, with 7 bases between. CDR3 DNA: TGTGCCAGCACCAGGGACAATCAGCCCCAGCATTTT. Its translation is CASTRDNQPQHF.

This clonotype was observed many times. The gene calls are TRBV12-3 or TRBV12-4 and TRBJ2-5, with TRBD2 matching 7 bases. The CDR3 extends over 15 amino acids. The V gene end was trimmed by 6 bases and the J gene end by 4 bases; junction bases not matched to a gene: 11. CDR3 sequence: CASSRSPERGETQYF. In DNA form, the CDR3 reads TGTGCCAGCAGCCGGAGTCCGGAGCGGGGAGAGACCCAGTACTTC.

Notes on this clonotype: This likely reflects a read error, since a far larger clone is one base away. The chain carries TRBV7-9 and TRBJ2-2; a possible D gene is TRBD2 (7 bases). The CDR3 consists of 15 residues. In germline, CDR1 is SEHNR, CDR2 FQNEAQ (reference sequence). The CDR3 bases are TGTGCCAGCAGCCCTGTAGGGGGGGACACCGAGGAGCTGTTTTTT. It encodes CASSPVGGDTEELFF. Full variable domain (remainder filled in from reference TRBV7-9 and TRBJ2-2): DTGVSQNPRHKITKRGQNVTFRCDPISEHNRLYWYRQTLGQGPEFLTYFQNEAQLEKSRLLSDRFSAERPKGSFSTLEIQRTEQGDSAMYLCASSPVGGDTEELFFGEGSRLTVL.

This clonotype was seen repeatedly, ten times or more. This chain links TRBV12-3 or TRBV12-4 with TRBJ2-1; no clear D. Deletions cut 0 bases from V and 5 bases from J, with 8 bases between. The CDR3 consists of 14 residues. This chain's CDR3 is CASSLAATNNEQFF. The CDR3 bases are TGTGCCAGCAGTTTAGCGGCTACTAACAATGAGCAGTTCTTC.

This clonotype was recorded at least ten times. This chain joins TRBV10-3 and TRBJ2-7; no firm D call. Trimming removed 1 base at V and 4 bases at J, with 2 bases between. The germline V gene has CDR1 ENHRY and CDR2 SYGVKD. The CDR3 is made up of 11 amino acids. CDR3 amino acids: CAISEFYEQYF. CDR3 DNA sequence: TGTGCCATCAGTGAGTTTTACGAGCAGTACTTC.